This T cell receptor beta chain originates from a study of T cell changes during pregnancy in multiple sclerosis. Here immunoSEQ multiplex PCR was the method, and the copy in TCRdb shows in-frame clones only, minus some. The sample holds 50,000 to 70,000 clones, about nine tenths seen once. This CDR3 is built from 14 residues. CDR1 MRHNA and CDR2 SNTAGT come from the germline V gene. V was trimmed by 3 bases and J by 0 bases, leaving 5 bases between them. The sequenced sample was peripheral blood, obtained after pregnancy. This sequence joins TRBV6-4 and TRBJ2-2; no firm D call. The sequence was collected from a female donor in good health, enrolled as a control in a pregnancy study. CDR3 amino acids: CASSEQSNTGELFF. The CDR3 region has the DNA TGTGCCAGCAGTGAACAGTCGAACACCGGGGAGCTGTTTTTT.